Presented here are 21 T cell receptor beta chains from one specimen sequenced in a study of control samples from healthy donors and cancer patients. TCRdb's copy holds only in-frame clones and misses some; the assay was immunoSEQ multiplex PCR. This table holds 110,000 to 150,000 clones, approximately 94% found once. Sequenced: blood. These receptors were taken from a man aged 40-55 years in good health.

V gene TRBV5-6 combines with J gene TRBJ2-7; D may be TRBD1 or TRBD2 (6 bases each). Trimming shortened V by 0 bases and J by 3 bases, and 16 bases separated the two germline ends. The germline gives CDR1 SGHDT, CDR2 YYEEEE. The CDR3 extends over 16 amino acids. The CDR3 sequence: CASSLESGRGGYEQYF. In DNA form, the CDR3 reads TGTGCCAGCAGCTTGGAGTCGGGCAGGGGAGGCTACGAGCAGTACTTC.

CDR3: CASSTRQGGTDTQYF. The CDR3 DNA sequence: TGTGCCAGCAGCACTCGACAGGGGGGCACAGATACGCAGTATTTT. The chain has TRBV9 and TRBJ2-3; 9 bases match TRBD1. Germline trimming cut 4 bases from V and 1 base from J; bases unmatched to any gene: 4. Germline CDR1 and CDR2: SGDLS and YYNGEE. This CDR3 has 15 amino acids.

The chain links TRBV9 to TRBJ1-5, with a weak D call TRBD1 (5 bases). The germline CDR1 and CDR2 sequences are SGDLS and YYNGEE. V lost 0 bases and J lost 6, with 16 bases in between. The CDR3 has 16 residues. The CDR3 loop is CASSVGSGSLGQPQHF. In DNA form, the CDR3 reads TGTGCCAGCAGCGTAGGCTCAGGGTCGTTGGGTCAGCCCCAGCATTTT.

The chain employs TRBV18 and TRBJ1-2; D is uncertain. Germline CDR1 KGHSH, CDR2 LQKENI. Trimming took 1 base from V and 3 from J, leaving 9 bases between them. The CDR3 runs to 14 residues. CDR3 bases: TGTGCCAGCTCACCACAGGGATCGGACTATGGCTACACCTTC. Translated, it gives CASSPQGSDYGYTF.

V usage is TRBV23-1 and J usage is TRBJ1-4, with 7 bases lining up with TRBD1. TRBV23-1 is known as an ORF, though its function is uncertain. CDR3 size: 16 residues. Trimming took 7 bases from V and 6 from J; bases not matched to a gene: 14. CDR3 residues: CASIPPGGADDEKLFF. As DNA, the CDR3 is TGCGCCAGCATCCCCCCAGGGGGGGCCGATGATGAAAAACTGTTTTTT.

This chain links TRBV5-5 with TRBJ1-5; D is unresolved. The CDR3 is 13 amino acids. Trimming took 2 bases from V and 5 from J, leaving 8 bases between them. Germline V CDR1 and CDR2: SGHKS, YYEKEE (reference sequence). DNA of the CDR3: TGTGCCAGCAGCTTCCGCGGGTATCAGCCCCAGCATTTT. As protein: CASSFRGYQPQHF.

This clone has only a few counts. The chain employs TRBV2 and TRBJ2-5, with TRBD1 identical over 9 bases. The CDR3 sequence is 15 residues long. CDR1 and CDR2 (germline): SNHLY, FYNNEI. Unmatched junction bases numbered 7, after V lost 3 bases and J lost 5 bases. This CDR3 is CASSERGQGWETQYF. CDR3 coding DNA: TGTGCCAGCAGTGAGAGGGGACAGGGATGGGAGACCCAGTACTTC.

This rearrangement joins TRBV4-1 to TRBJ2-7; TRBD1 agrees at 11 bases. V shed 4 bases and J 0 bases; nucleotides not matched to a gene: 2. From germline, CDR1 is MGHRA and CDR2 YSYEKL. The CDR3 spans 15 residues. The CDR3 is CASSPGTGGSYEQYF. The DNA for the CDR3 is TGCGCCAGCAGCCCCGGGACAGGGGGCTCCTACGAGCAGTACTTC.

The chain carries TRBV20-1 and TRBJ2-2, with D hard to call. The CDR3 is 11 amino acids. CDR1 is DFQATT, CDR2 SNEGSKA, per germline (reference sequence). The V and J ends lost 3 bases and 4 bases respectively, with 3 bases between them. The CDR3 is CSARRTGELFF. The CDR3 DNA is TGCAGTGCTAGGCGCACCGGGGAGCTGTTTTTT.

The V gene is TRBV5-6, the J gene TRBJ2-1; the match to TRBD2 covers 9 bases. This CDR3 is 17 amino acids long. Germline values: CDR1 SGHDT, CDR2 YYEEEE. Trimming removed 4 bases from V and 1 base from J; junction bases left unmatched: 9. Here the CDR3 DNA reads TGTGCCAGCAGCCCCTACAGACTAGCGGAGTCCTACAATGAGCAGTTCTTC. Translation gives CASSPYRLAESYNEQFF.

Note on this clone: Other DNA sequences in the sample encode the same CDR3. The chain recombines TRBV24-1 with TRBJ2-3; 11 bases match TRBD2. The germline gives CDR1 KGHDR, CDR2 SFDVKD. This CDR3 comprises 16 residues. Germline trimming cut 3 bases from V and 0 bases from J; bases unmatched to any gene: 1. CDR3 sequence: CATSDRLAGSTDTQYF. DNA of the CDR3: TGTGCCACCAGTGATAGACTAGCGGGGAGCACAGATACGCAGTATTTT.

This chain connects TRBV7-3 to TRBJ2-1; TRBD2 aligns across 10 bases. Germline V CDR1 and CDR2: SGHTA, FQGTGA. The J segment lost 6 bases and the V segment lost 2 bases, leaving 4 bases of the junction unmatched. The CDR3 is 15 residues long. DNA for the CDR3: TGTGCCAGCAGCTTAGGGACTAGCGTCGGCAATGAGCAGTTCTTC. Its protein is CASSLGTSVGNEQFF. The whole variable domain, filled in from reference TRBV7-3 and TRBJ2-1, reads GAGVSQTPSNKVTEKGKYVELRCDPISGHTALYWYRQSLGQGPEFLIYFQGTGAADDSGLPNDRFFAVRPEGSVSTLKIQRTERGDSAVYLCASSLGTSVGNEQFFGPGTRLTVL.

This clone appeared a single time. J is TRBJ2-2 and V is TRBV7-3; D is unclear. The CDR3 is made up of 12 amino acids. Germline CDR1 SGHTA, CDR2 FQGTGA. With 1 base removed from V and 7 bases from J, the gap between germline ends came to 4 bases. Here the CDR3 reads CASSLINGELFF. In DNA form, the CDR3 reads TGTGCCAGCAGCTTAATTAACGGGGAGCTGTTTTTT.

This clone showed up just once. The chain couples TRBV13 to TRBJ1-5; unclear D gene. Germline V CDR1 and CDR2: PRHDT, FYEKMQ (reference sequence). Trimming removed 2 bases from V and 4 bases from J, with 6 bases in between. The CDR3 sequence is 13 residues long. CDR3 residues: CASSLTGNQPQHF. The DNA for the CDR3 is TGTGCCAGCAGCTTAACCGGTAATCAGCCCCAGCATTTT.

This rearrangement joins TRBV7-9 to TRBJ2-1, with unresolved D. CDR1 is SEHNR and CDR2 is FQNEAQ in the germline V gene (reference sequence). The CDR3 spans 15 residues. Trimming pared 3 bases from V and 0 bases from J, leaving 9 bases between. The CDR3 bases are TGTGCCAGCAGCTTTCAAGGCAGCTCCTACAATGAGCAGTTCTTC. This translates into CASSFQGSSYNEQFF.

The rearrangement links TRBV4-2 to TRBJ1-1, with D unclear. The CDR3 loop spans 14 amino acids. Looked up from germline, CDR1 is LGHNA and CDR2 is YNFKEQ. The V gene lost 0 bases and the J gene lost 1 base, with 6 bases spanning the gap. The CDR3 loop reads CASSQDLRNTEAFF. The CDR3 DNA follows: TGTGCCAGCAGCCAAGATTTGAGGAACACTGAAGCTTTCTTT.

This clone was recorded at least ten times. J is TRBJ2-2 and V is TRBV25-1; 7 bases agree with TRBD2. Germline V gene sequence: CDR1 MGHDK, CDR2 SYGVNS. V was pared by 1 base and J by 7 bases, with 9 bases of the junction left unmatched. The CDR3 runs to 16 residues. The CDR3 DNA is TGTGCCAGCAGTGAATCAATCCGGGAGGCTAGCGGGGAGCTGTTTTTT. Translation gives CASSESIREASGELFF.

The V call is TRBV13, the J call TRBJ2-2; D gene uncertain. The CDR3 loop spans 16 amino acids. The germline gives CDR1 PRHDT, CDR2 FYEKMQ (reference sequence). Trimming left V 3 bases short and J 6 bases short, with 17 bases between. CDR3: CASSFIRRTYPGELFF. The CDR3 nucleotides read TGTGCCAGCAGCTTCATCAGACGAACATATCCCGGGGAGCTGTTTTTT.

CDR3 DNA sequence: TGTGCCAGCAGGTCGGGACAGGGGGGTGAAAAACTGTTTTTT. Translating gives CASRSGQGGEKLFF. The chain uses TRBV7-2 and TRBJ1-4; TRBD1 agrees at 11 bases. The CDR3 totals 14 residues. The germline V gene encodes CDR1 SGHTA and CDR2 FQGNSA. The J segment lost 7 bases and the V segment lost 6 bases, leaving 4 bases of the junction unmatched.

The V and J genes are TRBV25-1 and TRBJ2-2; the D call may be TRBD1 or TRBD2 (5 bases each). The germline gives CDR1 MGHDK, CDR2 SYGVNS. This CDR3 contains 16 residues. V was trimmed by 6 bases and J by 1 base, leaving 15 bases between them. In nucleotides, the CDR3 is TGTGCCAGCAGCGAACCGGGACGCATGAACACCGGGGAGCTGTTTTTT. It codes for CASSEPGRMNTGELFF.

J is TRBJ2-7 and V is TRBV28; D gene ambiguous. In germline, CDR1 is MDHEN, CDR2 SYDVKM. Deletions cut 4 bases from V and 5 bases from J, with 3 bases between. The CDR3 spans 10 residues. This CDR3 is CASSSHEQYF. The CDR3 DNA reads as TGTGCCAGCAGTTCCCACGAGCAGTACTTC.